The 17 T cell receptor beta chains presented below share a single source sample, sequenced in a study of PD-1 blockade in classical Hodgkin lymphoma. After autologous stem cell transplantation all patients relapsed, and prior brentuximab vedotin exposure differed between cohorts. Some clones are missing from TCRdb's copy, which holds only in-frame ones; the method was immunoSEQ multiplex PCR. The sample records 15,000 or so clones, 83% being singletons. Here the sequenced sample was peripheral blood mononuclear cells (PBMCs), taken at baseline. These receptors came from a human donor with classical Hodgkin lymphoma.

The genes are TRBV5-4 and TRBJ1-2; D not certain. Germline values: CDR1 SGHNT, CDR2 YYREEE (reference sequence). Trimming stripped 0 bases from V and 3 bases from J, with 9 bases between. The CDR3 consists of 14 residues. The CDR3 is CASSLARTDYGYTF. The CDR3 DNA reads as TGTGCCAGCAGCTTGGCCAGAACCGACTATGGCTACACCTTC.

This sequence joins TRBV5-1 and TRBJ2-6, with D uncertain. In germline, CDR1 is SGHRS, CDR2 YFSETQ. This CDR3 is 16 amino acids long. V was shortened by 3 bases and J by 0 bases, with 10 bases between the two germline ends. DNA for the CDR3: TGCGCCAGCAGCTCTGGTCGGAGCTCTGGGGCCAACGTCCTGACTTTC. Translation gives CASSSGRSSGANVLTF.

The rearrangement links TRBV5-1 to TRBJ2-5; 8 positions match TRBD2. The CDR3 contains 14 residues. Trimming took 6 bases from V and 5 from J; bases not matched to a gene: 9. The germline CDR1 and CDR2 sequences are SGHRS and YFSETQ. In DNA, the CDR3 is TGCGCCAGCAACCCCGGACTAGCCGGGGAGACCCAGTACTTC. It is translated as CASNPGLAGETQYF.

The V and J genes are TRBV27 and TRBJ2-7; a weak D match, TRBD2 (5 bases). V lost 5 bases and J lost 6, with 11 bases in between. This CDR3 has 12 residues. Germline V gene data show CDR1 as MNHEY and CDR2 as SMNVEV (reference sequence). The DNA of the CDR3 is TGTGCCAGCAGTGCTTCCCGGGGCGAGCAGTACTTC. This gives the protein CASSASRGEQYF.

V usage is TRBV5-6 and J usage is TRBJ2-1; TRBD2 matches 10 bases. The CDR3 runs to 16 residues. CDR1 and CDR2 (germline): SGHDT, YYEEEE. The junction had 8 bases not matched to a gene; V was cut back by 5 bases and J by 3 bases. CDR3: CASSSYSGGHYNEQFF. The CDR3 DNA reads as TGTGCCAGCAGTTCATATAGCGGGGGGCACTACAATGAGCAGTTCTTC.

The chain joins TRBV29-1 to TRBJ1-1, with TRBD1 identical over 7 bases. V was pared by 4 bases and J by 4 bases, with 6 bases of the junction left unmatched. The CDR3 loop spans 13 amino acids. The germline V gene has CDR1 SQVTM and CDR2 ANQGSEA. The chain's CDR3 is CSVVRGLGTEAFF. CDR3 coding DNA: TGCAGCGTTGTGAGGGGGCTGGGCACTGAAGCTTTCTTT.

This chain joins TRBV19 and TRBJ2-3, with 10 nucleotides matching TRBD2. The CDR3 is 17 residues long. V shed 3 bases, J shed 1 base, and the junction held 7 bases outside the gene matches. Germline CDR1 LNHDA, CDR2 SQIVND (reference sequence). The CDR3 DNA sequence: TGTGCCAGTAGTATGGATCTAGCGGGGGAAGGCACAGATACGCAGTATTTT. Translating it yields CASSMDLAGEGTDTQYF.

The chain has TRBV19 and TRBJ1-1; D is unresolved. In germline, CDR1 is LNHDA, CDR2 SQIVND (reference sequence). This CDR3 spans 13 amino acids. Trimming removed 3 bases from V and 3 bases from J, with 8 bases in between. The CDR3 spells CASSMVRDTEAFF. The CDR3, as DNA: TGTGCCAGTAGTATGGTTCGGGACACTGAAGCTTTCTTT. Variable domain in full (rest from reference TRBV19 and TRBJ1-1): DGGITQSPKYLFRKEGQNVTLSCEQNLNHDAMYWYRQDPGQGLRLIYYSQIVNDFQKGDIAEGYSVSREKKESFPLTVTSAQKNPTAFYLCASSMVRDTEAFFGQGTRLTVV.

The rearrangement joins TRBV27 to TRBJ2-1; TRBD2 agrees at 9 bases. Germline trimming cut 4 bases from V and 3 bases from J; bases unmatched to any gene: 16. This CDR3 is 19 amino acids long. CDR1 is MNHEY, CDR2 SMNVEV, per germline (reference sequence). The CDR3, as DNA: TGTGCCAGCAGTTCCCAGGGGCGGGGGGGCCCCGTGTTCTACAATGAGCAGTTCTTC. Translated, it gives CASSSQGRGGPVFYNEQFF.

The genes are TRBV27 and TRBJ1-6; possibly TRBD1 for D (5 bases). Germline V lookup: CDR1 MNHEY, CDR2 SMNVEV (reference sequence). V lost 6 bases to trimming and J lost 5 bases, with 11 bases between them. This CDR3 comprises 14 residues. CDR3 sequence (DNA): TGTGCCAGCAGCTCCCGGGGCAATAATTCACCCCTCCACTTT. Translation gives CASSSRGNNSPLHF.

The rearrangement uses TRBV27 and TRBJ2-1; no definite D call. Deletions cut 8 bases from V and 3 bases from J, with 5 bases between. The germline CDR1 and CDR2 sequences are MNHEY and SMNVEV (reference sequence). CDR3 length: 11 amino acids. CDR3 amino acids: CASSNYNEQFF. The CDR3 region has the DNA TGTGCCAGCTCGAACTACAATGAGCAGTTCTTC.

This rearrangement joins TRBV4-1 to TRBJ1-4, with D hard to call. Germline assignment: CDR1 MGHRA and CDR2 YSYEKL. The germline V and J ends were trimmed by 2 bases and 0 bases, with 16 bases remaining between them. The CDR3 extends over 18 amino acids. CDR3 nucleotide sequence: TGCGCCAGCAGCCAACCACCAACCCTAGTCGCAACTAATGAAAAACTGTTTTTT. Translated: CASSQPPTLVATNEKLFF.

In its sample, this clone was seen a few times. This chain connects TRBV6-6 to TRBJ2-2; D might be TRBD1 (5 bases). In germline, CDR1 is MNHNY, CDR2 SVGAGI (reference sequence). The V and J ends lost 6 bases and 3 bases respectively, with 14 bases between them. CDR3 length: 15 residues. CDR3: CASSPTRVDTGELFF. Written as DNA, the CDR3 is TGTGCCAGCAGCCCGACCAGGGTGGACACCGGGGAGCTGTTTTTT.

This clone is categorized as large. The DNA of the CDR3 is TGCGCCAGCAGCCAAGGGCTAGCGACCATGTACAATGAGCAGTTCTTC. Its protein product is CASSQGLATMYNEQFF. The rearrangement links TRBV4-3 to TRBJ2-1; D may be TRBD2 (6 bases). This CDR3 is 16 amino acids long. V was cut by 1 base and J by 4 bases, with 14 bases left in between. The germline V gene has CDR1 LGHNA and CDR2 YSLEER.

The gene calls are TRBV28 and TRBJ2-1; 8 nucleotides line up with TRBD2. Germline trimming cut 8 bases from V and 2 bases from J; bases unmatched to any gene: 5. The germline CDR1 and CDR2 sequences are MDHEN and SYDVKM. This CDR3 has 14 residues. Here the CDR3 reads CASSSGGPYNEQFF. In nucleotides, the CDR3 is TGTGCCAGCTCTTCGGGGGGGCCCTACAATGAGCAGTTCTTC.

The J gene is TRBJ1-3, the V gene TRBV6-6; tentatively, D is TRBD1 (5 bases). CDR1 and CDR2 from the germline V gene are MNHNY and SVGAGI (reference sequence). Trimming stripped 4 bases from V and 3 bases from J, with 10 bases between. The CDR3 spans 14 residues. DNA for the CDR3: TGTGCCAGCAGTTCTCAGGGCAGTGGAAACACCATATATTTT. Its translation is CASSSQGSGNTIYF.

The chain joins TRBV10-1 to TRBJ2-7; TRBD1 matches 11 bases. This CDR3 spans 15 amino acids. The V and J ends lost 5 bases and 4 bases, in that order; junction bases with no gene match: 7. Germline lookup yields CDR1 WNHNN and CDR2 SYGVQD (reference sequence). CDR3 nucleotide sequence: TGCGCCAGCAGTCCCGGGACAGGGGGGCGGTACGAGCAGTACTTC. As protein: CASSPGTGGRYEQYF.